The entry that follows covers one T cell receptor (beta chain) sequence. Its antigen remains unknown. This sample stems from a study of OX40 agonist ivuxolimab in advanced cancers. Looking at the study overall: Head and neck, renal cell, melanoma or hepatocellular carcinoma were the cancers that dose-escalation patients had. Three patients got partial responses; one had hepatocellular carcinoma and two had cutaneous melanoma.

TCRdb's table, derived via immunoSEQ multiplex PCR, lists solely in-frame clones and lacks some. Altogether about 82,000 clones are present, roughly 90% being singletons, with the ten largest covering about 0.63%. The ends lost 4 bases at V and 1 base at J; junction bases unmatched: 3. The CDR3 is 14 amino acids. Germline values: CDR1 KGHSH, CDR2 LQKENI. Study outcomes and limitations: In the 0.1 to 3.0 mg/kg range, CD4+ and CD8+ blood T cells had expanded clonally by week 6.

This receptor was taken from an adult with an advanced solid tumor such as melanoma, head and neck, liver or kidney cancer. The rearrangement uses TRBV18 and TRBJ2-5; TRBD1 matches at 7 bases. The sample was CD4+ or CD8+ T cells sorted from blood, taken in a trial of the OX40 agonist ivuxolimab. CDR3 protein: CASSLGTAQETQYF. CDR3 nucleotide sequence: TGTGCCAGCTCACTAGGGACAGCCCAAGAGACCCAGTACTTC.